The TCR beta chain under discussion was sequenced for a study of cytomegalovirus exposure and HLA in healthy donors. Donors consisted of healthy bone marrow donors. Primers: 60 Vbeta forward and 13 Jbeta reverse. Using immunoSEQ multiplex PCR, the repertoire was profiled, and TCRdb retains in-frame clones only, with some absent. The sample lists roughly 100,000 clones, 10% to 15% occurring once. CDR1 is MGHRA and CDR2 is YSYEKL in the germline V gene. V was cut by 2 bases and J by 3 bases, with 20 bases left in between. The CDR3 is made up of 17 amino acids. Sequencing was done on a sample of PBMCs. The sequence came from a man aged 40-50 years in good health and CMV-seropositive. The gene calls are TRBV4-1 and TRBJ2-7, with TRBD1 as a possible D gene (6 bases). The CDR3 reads CASSQSHGVGANYEQYF. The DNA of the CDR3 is TGCGCCAGCAGCCAATCGCATGGCGTGGGGGCTAACTACGAGCAGTACTTC.